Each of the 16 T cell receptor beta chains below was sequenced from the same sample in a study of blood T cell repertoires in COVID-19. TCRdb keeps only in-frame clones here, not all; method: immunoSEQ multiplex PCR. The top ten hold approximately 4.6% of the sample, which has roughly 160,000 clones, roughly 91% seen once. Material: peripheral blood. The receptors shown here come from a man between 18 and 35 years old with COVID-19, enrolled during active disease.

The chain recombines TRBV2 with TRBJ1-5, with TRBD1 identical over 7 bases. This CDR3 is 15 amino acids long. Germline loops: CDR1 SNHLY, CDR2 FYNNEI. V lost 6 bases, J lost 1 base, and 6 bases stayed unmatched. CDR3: CASRYDRESNQPQHF. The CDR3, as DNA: TGTGCCAGCAGATATGACAGGGAGAGCAATCAGCCCCAGCATTTT.

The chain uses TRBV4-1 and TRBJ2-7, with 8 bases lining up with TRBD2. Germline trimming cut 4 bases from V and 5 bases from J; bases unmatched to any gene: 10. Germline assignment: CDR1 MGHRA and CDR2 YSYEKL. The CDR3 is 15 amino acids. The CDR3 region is CASSLPGGRINEQYF. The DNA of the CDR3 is TGCGCCAGCAGCCTCCCCGGCGGGAGGATAAACGAGCAGTACTTC.

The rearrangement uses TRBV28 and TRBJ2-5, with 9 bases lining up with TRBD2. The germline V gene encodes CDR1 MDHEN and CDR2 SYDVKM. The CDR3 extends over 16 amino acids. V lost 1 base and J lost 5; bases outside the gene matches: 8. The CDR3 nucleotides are TGTGCCAGCAGTTTATCGGTAGCGGGAGACGGGGAGACCCAGTACTTC. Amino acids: CASSLSVAGDGETQYF.

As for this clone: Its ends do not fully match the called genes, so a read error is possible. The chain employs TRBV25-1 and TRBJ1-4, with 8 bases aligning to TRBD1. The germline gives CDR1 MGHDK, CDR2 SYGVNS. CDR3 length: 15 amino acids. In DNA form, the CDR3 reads TGTGCCAGCAGTAAAATGACAGGGGAAGAAGAAAAACTGCTTTTT. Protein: CASSKMTGEEEKLLF. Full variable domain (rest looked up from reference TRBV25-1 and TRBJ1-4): EADIYQTPRYLVIGTGKKITLECSQTMGHDKMYWYQQDPGMELHLIHYSYGVNSTEKGDLSSESTVSRIRTEHFPLTLESARPSHTSQYLCASSKMTGEEEKLLFGSGTQLSVL.

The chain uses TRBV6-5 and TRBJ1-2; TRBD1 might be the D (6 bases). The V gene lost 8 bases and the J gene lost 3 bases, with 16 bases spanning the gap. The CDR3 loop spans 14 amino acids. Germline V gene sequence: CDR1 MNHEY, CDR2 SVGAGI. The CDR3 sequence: CASRIPSGDYGYTF. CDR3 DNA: TGTGCCAGCCGTATCCCGTCAGGGGACTATGGCTACACCTTC.

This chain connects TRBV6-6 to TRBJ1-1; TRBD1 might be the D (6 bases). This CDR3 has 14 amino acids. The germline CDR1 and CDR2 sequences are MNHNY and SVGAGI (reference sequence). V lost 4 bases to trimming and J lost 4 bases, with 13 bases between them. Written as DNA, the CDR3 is TGTGCCAGCAGTTGGGACATGCAGGCCACTGAAGCTTTCTTT. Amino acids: CASSWDMQATEAFF.

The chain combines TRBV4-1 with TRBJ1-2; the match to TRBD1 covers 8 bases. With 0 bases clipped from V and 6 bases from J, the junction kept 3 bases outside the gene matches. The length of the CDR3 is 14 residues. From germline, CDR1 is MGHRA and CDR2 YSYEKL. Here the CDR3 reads CASSQDWTGHGYTF. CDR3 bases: TGCGCCAGCAGCCAAGATTGGACAGGGCATGGCTACACCTTC.

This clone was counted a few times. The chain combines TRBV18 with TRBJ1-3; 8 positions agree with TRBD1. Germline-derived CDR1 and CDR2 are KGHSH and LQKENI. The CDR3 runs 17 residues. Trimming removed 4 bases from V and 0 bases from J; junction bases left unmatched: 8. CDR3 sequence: CASSLRTGQSSGNTIYF. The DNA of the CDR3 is TGTGCCAGCTCACTAAGGACAGGGCAGAGCTCTGGAAACACCATATATTTT.

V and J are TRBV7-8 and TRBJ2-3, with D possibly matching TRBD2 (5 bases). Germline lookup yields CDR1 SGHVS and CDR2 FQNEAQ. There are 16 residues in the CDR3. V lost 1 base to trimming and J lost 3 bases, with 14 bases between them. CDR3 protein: CASSLGIQRRTDTQYF. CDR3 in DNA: TGTGCCAGCAGCTTAGGCATCCAGCGGAGGACAGATACGCAGTATTTT.

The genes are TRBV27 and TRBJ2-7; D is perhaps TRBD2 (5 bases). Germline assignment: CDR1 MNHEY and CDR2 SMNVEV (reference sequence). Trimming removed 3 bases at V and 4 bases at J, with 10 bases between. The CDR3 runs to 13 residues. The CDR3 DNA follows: TGTGCCAGCAGTTTCGGGGTTCGGTACGAGCAGTACTTC. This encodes CASSFGVRYEQYF.

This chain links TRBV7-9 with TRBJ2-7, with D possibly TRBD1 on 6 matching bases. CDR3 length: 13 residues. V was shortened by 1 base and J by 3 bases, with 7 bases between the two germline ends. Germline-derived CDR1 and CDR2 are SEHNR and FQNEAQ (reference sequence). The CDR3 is CASSLETGYEQYF. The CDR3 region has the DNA TGTGCCAGCAGCTTAGAGACAGGCTACGAGCAGTACTTC.

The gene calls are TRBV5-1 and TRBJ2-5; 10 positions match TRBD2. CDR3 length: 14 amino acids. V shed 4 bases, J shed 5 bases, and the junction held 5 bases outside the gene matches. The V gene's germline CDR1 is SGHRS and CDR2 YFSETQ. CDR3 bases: TGCGCCAGCAGCGTAGCGGGAGGCTCGGAGACCCAGTACTTC. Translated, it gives CASSVAGGSETQYF.

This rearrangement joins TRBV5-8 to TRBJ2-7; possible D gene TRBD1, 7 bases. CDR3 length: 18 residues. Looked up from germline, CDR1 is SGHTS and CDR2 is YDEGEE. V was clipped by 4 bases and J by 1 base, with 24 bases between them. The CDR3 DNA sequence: TGTGCCAGCAGCCTATTGACGCGGGGACAGCCTCTGTCCTACGAGCAGTACTTC. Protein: CASSLLTRGQPLSYEQYF. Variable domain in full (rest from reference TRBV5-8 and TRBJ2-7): EAGVTQSPTHLIKTRGQQATLRCSPISGHTSVYWYQQALGLGLQFLLWYDEGEERNRGNFPPRFSGRQFPNYSSELNVNALELEDSALYLCASSLLTRGQPLSYEQYFGPGTRLTVT.

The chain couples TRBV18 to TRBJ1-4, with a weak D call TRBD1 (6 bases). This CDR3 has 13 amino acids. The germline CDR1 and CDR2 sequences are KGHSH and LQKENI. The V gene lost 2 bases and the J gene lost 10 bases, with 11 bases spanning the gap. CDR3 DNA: TGTGCCAGCTCACCAAACAGGGACGGAAAACTGTTTTTT. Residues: CASSPNRDGKLFF.

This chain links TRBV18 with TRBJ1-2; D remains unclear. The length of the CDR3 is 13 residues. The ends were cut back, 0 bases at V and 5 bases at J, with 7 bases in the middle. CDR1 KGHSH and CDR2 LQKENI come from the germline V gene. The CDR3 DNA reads TGTGCCAGCTCACCACCTGGAGAATATGGCTACACCTTC. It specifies CASSPPGEYGYTF.

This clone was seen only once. The chain's CDR3 is CASTLLGTGNQPQHF. The CDR3 DNA reads TGTGCCAGCACTCTCTTGGGGACAGGGAATCAGCCCCAGCATTTT. The chain uses TRBV28 and TRBJ1-5; 9 positions agree with TRBD1. Germline CDR1 is MDHEN and CDR2 is SYDVKM. There are 15 residues in the CDR3. Germline trimming cut 7 bases from V and 4 bases from J; bases unmatched to any gene: 8.